A selection of T cell receptor beta chains follows, all from one sample in a study of Ad26.COV2.S vaccination and SARS-CoV-2 variants. Repertoires were generated with immunoSEQ multiplex PCR, while TCRdb's copy carries only in-frame clones and drops some. The sample has hundreds of thousands of clones; 90% are singletons. Sequenced material: peripheral blood, taken in a trial of Ad26.COV2.S vaccine versus placebo. The source is a person between 18 and 65 years old who received the Ad26.COV2.S COVID-19 vaccine or a placebo. Both conserved end residues are part of each CDR3. A D gene is named only where the DNA matches it firmly. Size is omitted from some rows. Given values are once, few, many or a class for expanded clones.

d_call: .; clone_size: .; v_call: TRBV6-6; j_call: TRBJ2-5; cdr3_aa: CASSYSGPGETQYF; cdr3_nt: TGTGCCAGCAGTTACTCGGGACCAGGGGAGACCCAGTACTTC
d_call: .; clone_size: .; v_call: TRBV28; j_call: TRBJ1-6; cdr3_aa: CASSLSPTGGPLHF; cdr3_nt: TGTGCCAGCAGTTTATCTCCCACAGGTGGACCCCTCCACTTT
d_call: TRBD2; clone_size: few; v_call: TRBV5-4; j_call: TRBJ2-3; cdr3_aa: CASSPTSGSADTQYF; cdr3_nt: TGTGCCAGCAGCCCGACTAGCGGGAGTGCAGATACGCAGTATTTT
d_call: .; clone_size: .; v_call: TRBV4-3; j_call: TRBJ2-2; cdr3_aa: CASSQDTGFTGELFF; cdr3_nt: TGCGCCAGCAGCCAAGATACAGGGTTCACCGGGGAGCTGTTTTTT
d_call: .; clone_size: .; v_call: TRBV19; j_call: TRBJ1-1; cdr3_aa: CASSDLWMNTEAFF; cdr3_nt: TGTGCCAGTAGTGATCTCTGGATGAACACTGAAGCTTTCTTT
d_call: TRBD2; clone_size: .; v_call: TRBV27; j_call: TRBJ2-1; cdr3_aa: CASRASGRMEQFF; cdr3_nt: TGTGCCAGCAGGGCTAGCGGGAGGATGGAGCAGTTCTTC
d_call: .; clone_size: .; v_call: TRBV6-1; j_call: TRBJ1-1; cdr3_aa: CASSEAVTGNTEAFF; cdr3_nt: TGTGCCAGCAGTGAAGCCGTCACAGGGAACACTGAAGCTTTCTTT
d_call: TRBD1; clone_size: .; v_call: TRBV27; j_call: TRBJ1-6; cdr3_aa: CASSSRSRQGESSYNSPLHF; cdr3_nt: TGTGCCAGCTCCTCCCGATCTAGACAGGGGGAAAGTTCCTATAATTCACCCCTCCACTTT
d_call: TRBD1; clone_size: .; v_call: TRBV6-5; j_call: TRBJ2-7; cdr3_aa: CASRKGGDGEQYF; cdr3_nt: TGTGCCAGCAGGAAAGGGGGCGACGGGGAGCAGTACTTC
d_call: .; clone_size: .; v_call: TRBV28; j_call: TRBJ2-7; cdr3_aa: CASTDRYEQYF; cdr3_nt: TGTGCCAGCACTGACAGATACGAGCAGTACTTC
d_call: TRBD2; clone_size: .; v_call: TRBV5-6; j_call: TRBJ2-1; cdr3_aa: CASSFLGLGHEYEQFF; cdr3_nt: TGTGCCAGCAGTTTCCTTGGACTAGGTCACGAGTATGAGCAGTTCTTC
d_call: .; clone_size: .; v_call: TRBV6-5; j_call: TRBJ1-1; cdr3_aa: CASRFDRLRNTEAFF; cdr3_nt: TGTGCCAGCAGATTCGACAGGTTAAGGAACACTGAAGCTTTCTTT
d_call: TRBD1; clone_size: .; v_call: TRBV19; j_call: TRBJ1-1; cdr3_aa: CAASGVETGQSTEAFF; cdr3_nt: TGTGCCGCATCGGGGGTCGAGACAGGGCAAAGCACTGAAGCTTTCTTT
d_call: .; clone_size: .; v_call: TRBV6-5; j_call: TRBJ1-1; cdr3_aa: CASRTRGGPEAFF; cdr3_nt: TGTGCCAGCAGGACAAGGGGGGGTCCTGAAGCTTTCTTT
d_call: TRBD2; clone_size: .; v_call: TRBV2; j_call: TRBJ2-2; cdr3_aa: CASRALAGANTGELFF; cdr3_nt: TGTGCCAGCAGGGCCCTAGCGGGAGCGAACACCGGGGAGCTGTTTTTT
d_call: .; clone_size: .; v_call: TRBV19; j_call: TRBJ2-1; cdr3_aa: CASSIAPGPGGNEQFF; cdr3_nt: TGTGCCAGTAGTATAGCTCCGGGACCCGGCGGCAATGAGCAGTTCTTC